This T cell receptor (beta chain) stems from a study of vaccination effects on CD4 cells after COVID-19. Germline CDR1 and CDR2: MNHNS and SASEGT. There are 15 residues in the CDR3. The V end was cut by 0 bases, the J end by 3 bases, with 12 bases between. Here immunoSEQ multiplex PCR was the method, and the copy in TCRdb shows in-frame clones only, minus some. The table has about 45,000 clones, roughly 72% seen once. A note on this clone: The antigen remains unidentified.

Cultured cells yielded isolated CD4+ T cells after around 9 days. It was two doses of either the BNT162b2 or mRNA-1273 vaccine that participants received. The gene calls are TRBV6-1 and TRBJ2-7; D may correspond to TRBD1 or TRBD2 (5 bases each). The TCR originated in a human donor who received a COVID-19 vaccine. The material was CD4+ T cells from PBMCs cultured without peptide, obtained after COVID-19 vaccination. The CDR3 nucleotides are TGTGCCAGCAGTGAAGCGCCCGGGACCTTCTACGAGCAGTACTTC. Translated, it gives CASSEAPGTFYEQYF.